What follows are 7 T cell receptor beta chains derived from one specimen sequenced in a study of T-cell reconstitution after alpha-beta-depleted transplantation in children. The TCRbeta library was prepared with unique molecular identifiers. TCRdb re-analysed the PCR reads in MiXCR, keeping a single row per CDR3 protein. Among roughly 350,000 distinct CDR3 sequences listed, approximately 10% were seen once. Here the sequenced sample was PBMCs from the stem cell graft donor, taken from the stem cell graft. The receptors derive from a human donor who donated a stem cell graft to a child with acute lymphoblastic leukemia.

This clonotype was counted between two and nine times. The V gene is TRBV28, the J gene TRBJ2-1; 10 positions match TRBD2. CDR1 and CDR2 (germline): MDHEN, SYDVKM. The CDR3 spans 16 residues. J lost 0 bases, V lost 5 bases, and 4 bases had no gene match. The CDR3 loop reads CASSRASGSSYNEQFF. DNA for the CDR3: TGTGCCAGCAGTCGGGCTAGCGGGAGCTCCTACAATGAGCAGTTCTTC.

This clonotype has only a few counts. This chain connects TRBV28 to TRBJ2-7; D is unclear. The CDR3 contains 15 residues. V lost 6 bases and J lost 3, with 18 bases in between. Germline V gene lookup returns CDR1 MDHEN and CDR2 SYDVKM. The CDR3, as DNA: TGTGCCAGCAGCCTGACTTCTGGCGATCGCTACGAGCAGTACTTC. Its translation is CASSLTSGDRYEQYF.

This clonotype has a handful of counts. The rearrangement joins TRBV5-1 to TRBJ2-3, with 7 positions matching TRBD2. The CDR3 is made up of 17 amino acids. V was pared by 1 base and J by 4 bases, with 12 bases of the junction left unmatched. The V gene's germline CDR1 is SGHRS and CDR2 YFSETQ. The CDR3 DNA reads as TGCGCCAGCAGCTTGATTTCGGCTAGCGGACCCCCAGATACGCAGTATTTT. This translates into CASSLISASGPPDTQYF.

This chain links TRBV20-1 with TRBJ2-7; TRBD2 agrees at 7 bases. CDR3 length: 13 amino acids. Germline V CDR1 and CDR2: DFQATT, SNEGSKA (reference sequence). The V segment lost 4 bases and the J segment 2 bases; nucleotides outside the gene matches: 5. The CDR3 nucleotides are TGCAGTGCTAAGGTGGGAGGGACCTACGAGCAGTACTTC. Its protein is CSAKVGGTYEQYF.

The chain uses TRBV5-1 and TRBJ2-5; no firm D call. Trimming stripped 2 bases from V and 0 bases from J, with 14 bases between. The CDR3 totals 16 residues. Germline CDR1 is SGHRS and CDR2 is YFSETQ. The CDR3 loop reads CASSFFPSTDQETQYF. The CDR3 nucleotides read TGCGCCAGCAGCTTTTTTCCATCTACGGACCAAGAGACCCAGTACTTC.

The V and J genes are TRBV7-9 and TRBJ2-2, with 8 positions matching TRBD2. V shed 9 bases and J 4 bases; nucleotides not matched to a gene: 7. Germline lookup yields CDR1 SEHNR and CDR2 FQNEAQ (reference sequence). This CDR3 comprises 14 residues. CDR3 residues: CASATSGTTGELFF. The DNA of the CDR3 is TGTGCCAGTGCCACTAGCGGAACCACCGGGGAGCTGTTTTTT.

In this sample, this clonotype turned up a few times. The chain uses TRBV5-1 and TRBJ2-5, with TRBD2 matching 11 bases. J gave up 4 bases and V 3 bases, and 8 bases lay outside the gene matches. The CDR3 length is 16 residues. The germline CDR1 and CDR2 sequences are SGHRS and YFSETQ. CDR3 nucleotide sequence: TGCGCCAGCAGCTCGATTAGCGGGAGGGCCGGAGAGACCCAGTACTTC. It encodes CASSSISGRAGETQYF.